This entry lists 10 T cell receptor beta chains sequenced from one sample in a study of T cell changes during pregnancy in multiple sclerosis. Assay used: immunoSEQ multiplex PCR; TCRdb lists only in-frame clones, some missing. The sample holds about 40,000 clones, roughly 94% seen once. Sequences were derived from peripheral blood, sampled in the third trimester of pregnancy. Receptor source: a female donor with multiple sclerosis, enrolled in a pregnancy study.

The rearrangement links TRBV18 to TRBJ2-5, with D tentatively TRBD2 (5 bases). Germline-derived CDR1 and CDR2 are KGHSH and LQKENI. With 3 bases removed from V and 5 bases from J, the gap between germline ends came to 25 bases. This CDR3 is 18 amino acids long. The CDR3 reads CASSPRVSGVAPQETQYF. For the CDR3, the DNA is TGTGCCAGCTCACCGAGGGTTAGTGGGGTGGCGCCACAGGAGACCCAGTACTTC.

V and J are TRBV5-4 and TRBJ1-1; the D is unclear. There are 14 residues in the CDR3. Germline CDR1 is SGHNT and CDR2 is YYREEE (reference sequence). Trimming removed 2 bases at V and 5 bases at J, with 13 bases between. The CDR3 DNA reads TGTGCCAGCAGCTTATCAGTAGGAGGGACTGAAGCTTTCTTT. It is translated as CASSLSVGGTEAFF.

The chain combines TRBV29-1 with TRBJ2-5; TRBD1 matches 9 bases. The germline V gene has CDR1 SQVTM and CDR2 ANQGSEA. This CDR3 is built from 12 residues. The V and J ends lost 7 bases and 4 bases, in that order; junction bases with no gene match: 4. The CDR3 nucleotides read TGCAGCGCACGGACAGGGGTAGAGACCCAGTACTTC. Amino acids: CSARTGVETQYF.

This clone appeared once. The J gene is TRBJ2-1, the V gene TRBV6-6, with 8 bases aligning to TRBD1. Germline V lookup: CDR1 MNHNY, CDR2 SVGAGI (reference sequence). J gave up 5 bases and V 5 bases, and 5 bases lay outside the gene matches. This CDR3 region has 14 residues. CDR3: CASSPWTGNNEQFF. DNA of the CDR3: TGTGCCAGCAGTCCCTGGACAGGGAACAATGAGCAGTTCTTC.

This chain links TRBV5-5 with TRBJ1-2, with D maybe TRBD1 (5 bases). The V end lost 1 base, the J end lost 7 bases, and 23 bases lay between the germline ends. Per the germline V gene, CDR1 is SGHKS and CDR2 is YYEKEE (reference sequence). CDR3 length: 17 residues. For the CDR3, the DNA is TGTGCCAGCAGCTTGAGGCCTTCTTCACAGGCCGCAAGTGGCTACACCTTC. It encodes CASSLRPSSQAASGYTF. The full variable domain, rest sourced from reference TRBV5-5 and TRBJ1-2, is DAGVTQSPTHLIKTRGQQVTLRCSPISGHKSVSWYQQVLGQGPQFIFQYYEKEERGRGNFPDRFSARQFPNYSSELNVNALLLGDSALYLCASSLRPSSQAASGYTFGSGTRLTVV.

The V gene is TRBV9, the J gene TRBJ2-2, with unresolved D. Deletions cut 3 bases from V and 2 bases from J, with 5 bases between. The V gene's germline CDR1 is SGDLS and CDR2 YYNGEE. This CDR3 is built from 13 residues. For the CDR3, the DNA is TGTGCCAGCAGCGCAACTAACACCGGGGAGCTGTTTTTT. Translated, it gives CASSATNTGELFF.

This clone came up once. The chain joins TRBV5-1 to TRBJ1-4; D not certain. Germline loops: CDR1 SGHRS, CDR2 YFSETQ. The CDR3 extends over 13 amino acids. Trimming took 3 bases from V and 6 from J, leaving 9 bases between them. The CDR3 sequence: CASSSTRDEKLFF. CDR3 DNA: TGCGCCAGCAGCTCCACGAGGGATGAAAAACTGTTTTTT. The complete variable domain, with remaining parts taken from reference TRBV5-1 and TRBJ1-4, reads KAGVTQTPRYLIKTRGQQVTLSCSPISGHRSVSWYQQTPGQGLQFLFEYFSETQRNKGNFPGRFSGRQFSNSRSEMNVSTLELGDSALYLCASSSTRDEKLFFGSGTQLSVL.

This clone was counted between two and nine times. This sequence joins TRBV6-1 and TRBJ2-3, with 14 nucleotides matching TRBD2. V dropped 4 bases and J dropped 4; count of bases not matched to a gene: 1. CDR3 length equals 15 residues. The germline V gene has CDR1 MNHNS and CDR2 SASEGT. CDR3 protein: CASSGLAGGPDTQYF. CDR3 bases: TGTGCCAGCAGTGGACTAGCGGGGGGGCCAGATACGCAGTATTTT.

CDR3 sequence reads: CASRVAGGPYEQYF. CDR3 bases: TGTGCCAGCAGGGTAGCGGGAGGGCCATACGAGCAGTACTTC. The chain carries TRBV2 and TRBJ2-7; 11 nucleotides match TRBD2. Germline-derived CDR1 and CDR2 are SNHLY and FYNNEI. The CDR3 covers 14 residues. V was clipped by 6 bases and J by 4 bases; unmatched bases: 5. The full variable domain, its missing parts supplied by reference TRBV2 and TRBJ2-7, is EPEVTQTPSHQVTQMGQEVILRCVPISNHLYFYWYRQILGQKVEFLVSFYNNEISEKSEIFDDQFSVERPDGSNFTLKIRSTKLEDSAMYFCASRVAGGPYEQYFGPGTRLTVT.

The chain links TRBV25-1 to TRBJ2-5; 14 nucleotides line up with TRBD2. The germline V gene encodes CDR1 MGHDK and CDR2 SYGVNS. V trimming: 6 bases; J trimming: 5 bases; junction bases outside the gene matches: 5. The CDR3 consists of 15 residues. The CDR3 nucleotides are TGTGCCAGCAGGACTAGCGGGGGGGCCGGTGAGACCCAGTACTTC. This translates into CASRTSGGAGETQYF.